This TCR beta chain originates from a study of graft-versus-host responses after intestinal transplantation. Study conclusions and caveats: Recipient marrow harbored GvH clones, some of which surfaced first in ileum or blood.

The germline gives CDR1 MNHNY, CDR2 SVGAGI (reference sequence). With 7 bases removed from V and 0 bases from J, the gap between germline ends came to 11 bases. This CDR3 spans 14 amino acids. TCRdb keeps only in-frame clones here, not all; method: immunoSEQ multiplex PCR. The table includes about 88,000 clones, 94% detected once. The table lists this clone with a count of one. Its antigen is unidentified. The TCR originated in a human donor who was the organ donor for an intestinal transplant. This specimen was unstimulated CD4+ T cells sorted from spleen or lymph node cells, taken before transplant. The chain has TRBV6-6 and TRBJ2-3, with D unresolved. The DNA of the CDR3 is TGTGCCAGCACCCGCCTGGGGAGCACAGATACGCAGTATTTT. As protein: CASTRLGSTDTQYF.